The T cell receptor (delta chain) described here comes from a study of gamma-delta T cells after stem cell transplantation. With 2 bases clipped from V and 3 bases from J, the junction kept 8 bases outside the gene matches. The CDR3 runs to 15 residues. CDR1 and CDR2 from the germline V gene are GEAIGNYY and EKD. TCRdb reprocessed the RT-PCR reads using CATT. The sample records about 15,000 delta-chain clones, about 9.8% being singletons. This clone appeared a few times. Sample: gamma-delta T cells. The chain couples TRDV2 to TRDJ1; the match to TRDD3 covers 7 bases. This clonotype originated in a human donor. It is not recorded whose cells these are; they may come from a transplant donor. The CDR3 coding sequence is TGTGCCTGTGACAGACGCACTGGGGTTGCCGATAAACTCATCTTT. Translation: CACDRRTGVADKLIF.